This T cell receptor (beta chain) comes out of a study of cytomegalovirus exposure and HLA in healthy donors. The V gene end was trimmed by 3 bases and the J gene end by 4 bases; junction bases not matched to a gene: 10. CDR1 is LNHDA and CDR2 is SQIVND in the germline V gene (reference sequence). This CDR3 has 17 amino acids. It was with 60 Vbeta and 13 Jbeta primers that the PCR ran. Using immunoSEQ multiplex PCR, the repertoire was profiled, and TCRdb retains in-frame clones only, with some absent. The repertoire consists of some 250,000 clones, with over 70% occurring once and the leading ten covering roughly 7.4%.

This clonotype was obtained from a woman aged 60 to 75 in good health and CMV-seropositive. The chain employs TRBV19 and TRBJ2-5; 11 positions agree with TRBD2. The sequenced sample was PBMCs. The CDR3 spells CASSMGGALAGVETQYF. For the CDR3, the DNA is TGTGCCAGTAGTATGGGAGGTGCACTAGCGGGAGTAGAGACCCAGTACTTC.